This T cell receptor beta chain was sequenced for a study of cytomegalovirus exposure and HLA in healthy donors. Turning to the study itself: An early release of data contained approximately 80 million unique TCRs, which came from HLA-typed donors.

About this clone itself: Its matching antigen is unknown.

General study findings and limits: On later analysis, the bulk of CMV-associated TCR beta chains appeared to be HLA-restricted. The authors judged a highly shared variant cluster likely a sequencing artifact.

Amplification used 60 Vbeta primers and 13 Jbeta primers. The protocol was immunoSEQ multiplex PCR, while the TCRdb copy is restricted to in-frame clones and leaves out a portion. Among some 160,000 clones listed, just under 70% were seen once. The source of this sequence is a man between 60 and 70 years old in good health and CMV-seronegative. Sequencing was done on a sample of PBMCs.

CDR3 coding DNA: TGCGCCAGCAGATTGAAGGGGACTAGCGGGATCCCCTCCTACGAGCAGTACTTC. Translating it yields CASRLKGTSGIPSYEQYF. The chain uses TRBV5-1 and TRBJ2-7, with 13 bases aligning to TRBD2. With 5 bases clipped from V and 0 bases from J, the junction kept 11 bases outside the gene matches. The CDR3 runs to 18 residues. Germline-derived CDR1 and CDR2 are SGHRS and YFSETQ.